Below, 14 T cell receptor gamma chains from the same sample are listed, as sequenced in a study of gamma-delta T cells after stem cell transplantation. TCRdb called clones from the RT-PCR reads again using CATT. The table records some 2,100 gamma-chain clones, 6.6% of them present only once. Material for sequencing was gamma-delta T cells. These receptors were taken from a human donor. It is not recorded whose cells these are; they may come from a transplant donor.

This clone has only a few counts. The protein in TCRdb stems from a much larger clone and differs at residues 8 and 9 from this DNA's translation, likely a read error; here the protein is translated from the DNA. The V gene is TRGV3, the J gene TRGJ1 or TRGJ2. Here the J gene came from matching the DNA to germline, since TCRdb omits it. J was trimmed by 9 bases and V by 3 bases; bases with no gene match: 11. Germline V gene data show CDR1 as VTNTFY and CDR2 as YDVSTARD (reference sequence). This CDR3 is built from 13 residues. Written as DNA, the CDR3 is TGTGCCACCTGGGACGGAACGAACTGTAAGAAACTCTTT. This translates into CATWDGTNCKKLF.

As for this clone: A much larger clone differs by one base, so this may be a read error. Other DNA sequences from this sample encode an identical CDR3 as well. V gene TRGV9 combines with J gene TRGJ1 or TRGJ2. Germline matching of the DNA provided the J gene here, since TCRdb leaves it blank. The V gene's germline CDR1 is GITISATS and CDR2 ISYDGTV (reference sequence). The ends lost 8 bases at V and 5 bases at J; junction bases unmatched: 9. The CDR3 has 12 residues. CDR3 loop: CALLDSNYKKLF. The CDR3 DNA reads as TGTGCCTTGTTAGATTCTAATTATAAGAAACTCTTT.

This clone is labeled as medium-sized. Its ends do not fully match the called genes, so a read error is possible. The same CDR3 can be traced to other DNA sequences in this sample. This chain connects TRGV9 to TRGJ1 or TRGJ2. CDR3 length equals 15 residues. The germline V gene encodes CDR1 GITISATS and CDR2 ISYDGTV (reference sequence). The CDR3 protein is CALWEVLHYHYNKLF. The CDR3, as DNA: TGTGCCTTGTGGGAGGTGTTACATTATCATTATAATAAACTCTTT.

This clone has more than one count but fewer than ten. The protein in TCRdb stems from a much larger clone and differs at residue 13 from this DNA's translation, likely a read error; here the protein is translated from the DNA. The chain joins TRGV9 to TRGJP. No J gene is reported in TCRdb; it was inferred here by comparing the DNA with germline. The CDR3 consists of 16 residues. Germline V gene data show CDR1 as GITISATS and CDR2 as ISYDGTV (reference sequence). CDR3 nucleotides: TGTGCCTTGTGGGAGGTGCGAGGTTTGGGCAAAAAAAACAAGGTATTT. This codes for CALWEVRGLGKKNKVF.

This clone showed up just a few times. The chain combines TRGV9 with TRGJ1 or TRGJ2. The J gene was missing in TCRdb and was found by matching the end of the DNA to germline. This CDR3 has 12 amino acids. The germline V gene encodes CDR1 GITISATS and CDR2 ISYDGTV (reference sequence). V gave up 8 bases and J gave up 5 bases; unmatched junction bases: 9. The CDR3, as DNA: TGTGCCTTGTTGGATCATAATTATAAGAAACTCTTT. Translation: CALLDHNYKKLF.

Notes on this clone: The protein TCRdb lists belongs to a much larger clone and differs from this DNA's translation at residue 7, which points to a read error; the protein shown is made from the DNA. CDR3 nucleotides: TGTGCCTTGTGGGAGGTGAGGGGTAGGTATTATAAGAAACTCTTT. It specifies CALWEVRGRYYKKLF. The V gene is TRGV9, the J gene TRGJ1 or TRGJ2. TCRdb offers no J gene call, so here the DNA was matched to germline to obtain one. The CDR3 totals 15 residues. Losses at the gene ends were 0 bases for V and 4 bases for J; bases not matched to a gene: 9. Germline-derived CDR1 and CDR2 are GITISATS and ISYDGTV (reference sequence).

This clone is labeled as large. Within the sample, other DNA sequences also encode this same CDR3. The chain employs TRGV9 and TRGJP. No J gene was available from TCRdb, and it was assigned here by a germline match of the DNA. There are 14 residues in the CDR3. J was trimmed by 7 bases and V by 6 bases; bases with no gene match: 3. Per germline, CDR1 GITISATS and CDR2 ISYDGTV (reference sequence). CDR3 DNA: TGTGCCTTGTGGCGGGAGTTGGGCAAAAAAATCAAGGTATTT. Translation: CALWRELGKKIKVF.

This clone has a count of ten or more. The TCRdb protein, from a much larger clone, departs from this DNA's translation at residue 9, likely by read error; the protein shown derives from the DNA. The chain carries TRGV9 and TRGJ1 or TRGJ2. The J gene comes from matching the DNA to germline here; TCRdb lacks it. The CDR3 sequence is 15 residues long. V lost 0 bases to trimming and J lost 4 bases; unmatched junction nucleotides: 9. CDR1 and CDR2 from the germline V gene are GITISATS and ISYDGTV (reference sequence). The CDR3 loop is CALWEVGGWYYKKLF. The CDR3 bases are TGTGCCTTGTGGGAGGTGGGGGGTTGGTATTATAAGAAACTCTTT.

This clone is categorized as medium-sized. This DNA translates differently at residue 11 from the TCRdb protein, which is that of a much larger clone; a read error is likely, and the protein shown is the DNA's own translation. V is TRGV9 and J is TRGJ1 or TRGJ2. The J gene comes from matching the DNA to germline here; TCRdb lacks it. The CDR3 length is 15 residues. Looked up from germline, CDR1 is GITISATS and CDR2 is ISYDGTV (reference sequence). Trimming cost V 0 bases and J 8 bases; bases outside gene matches: 13. The CDR3 here is CALWEVGGRYDKKLF. Written as DNA, the CDR3 is TGTGCCTTGTGGGAGGTGGGGGGTAGGTATGATAAGAAACTCTTT.

In the case of this clone: One end of the junction is discordant with germline, which a read error may explain. This chain joins TRGV9 and TRGJ1 or TRGJ2. The germline CDR1 and CDR2 sequences are GITISATS and ISYDGTV (reference sequence). The CDR3 length is 15 residues. The CDR3 sequence is CALWEVLHCNYNKLF. The CDR3 bases are TGTGCCTTGTGGGAGGTGTTACATTGTAATTATAATAAACTCTTT.

Notes on this clone: TCRdb pairs this DNA with a much larger clone's protein that differs at residues 6 and 10, likely a read error; the protein shown was translated from the DNA. V usage is TRGV9 and J usage is TRGJP. The CDR3 is made up of 17 amino acids. Germline loops: CDR1 GITISATS, CDR2 ISYDGTV (reference sequence). The CDR3 DNA sequence: TGTGCCTTGTGGGAGTTGCTAGAAGAGATGGGCAAAAAAATCAAGGTATTT. This translates into CALWELLEEMGKKIKVF.

Only a few counts were recorded for this clone. The translation of this DNA and the TCRdb protein of a much larger clone differ at residues 9 and 10, probably owing to a read error; the protein shown here is translated from the DNA. This rearrangement joins TRGV9 to TRGJP. Germline values: CDR1 GITISATS, CDR2 ISYDGTV (reference sequence). The junction had 12 bases not matched to a gene; V was cut back by 2 bases and J by 11 bases. The CDR3 is 17 residues long. The CDR3 region is CALWEAEGDMGKKIKVF. DNA of the CDR3: TGTGCCTTGTGGGAGGCGGAGGGGGATATGGGCAAAAAAATCAAGGTATTT.

Details on this clone: The TCRdb record carries a much larger clone's protein, which differs from this DNA's translation at residue 6; a read error is the likely cause, and the protein listed here is the DNA translation. The rearrangement joins TRGV9 to TRGJ1 or TRGJ2. V shed 3 bases and J 7 bases; nucleotides not matched to a gene: 6. The CDR3 runs 12 residues. Germline CDR1 GITISATS, CDR2 ISYDGTV (reference sequence). The CDR3 here is CALWELRYKKLF. The CDR3 region has the DNA TGTGCCTTGTGGGAGTTGCGGTATAAGAAACTCTTT.

This clone was detected only a few times. TCRdb's protein for this DNA is that of a much larger clone and differs from the translation at residue 2, likely a read error; the protein shown is the DNA translation. This chain links TRGV9 with TRGJ1 or TRGJ2. Germline V lookup: CDR1 GITISATS, CDR2 ISYDGTV (reference sequence). The CDR3 has 15 amino acids. Here the CDR3 reads CTLWETGLLYYKKLF. CDR3 nucleotides: TGTACCTTGTGGGAGACCGGACTCCTTTATTATAAGAAACTCTTT.